The source of this T cell receptor (beta chain) is a study of cytomegalovirus exposure and HLA in healthy donors (dated by TCRdb to between 2016 and 2019). Some background on the complete study: In an earlier analysis of some 610 of the donors, around 300 Gb of sequence data and 100 million or so unique TCR beta sequences from about 190 million T cells were reported. Four to six DR-DQ haplotypes were handled as single units for association and clustering, since linkage in the cohort was strong. An earlier analysis of fewer than 700 of the donors applied high-throughput TCR beta sequencing to assess whether each TCR beta V gene segment acted as functional or pseudogenic. Donor age, sex, ethnicity and CMV serostatus were compiled alongside the repertoire data. In the later analysis, no new phenotypic data were used to find candidate immune exposures; instead, reliance was placed on TCR beta sequences and their occurrence across donors. A later analysis re-examined previously published TCR beta repertoires from about 670 donors and added high-resolution HLA genotyping to investigate patterns of TCR occurrence. On average, roughly 240,000 unique TCR beta nucleotide sequences were sequenced per donor among a few hundred genotyped donors of the cohort, with 15% to 20% of those sequences being non-productive. Typing coverage differed by locus: A, B, C, DRB1 and DQB1 were typed in about 620-630 donors, DQA1 in about 560, DPA1 in over 600, and DPB1 in 450 to 480. All discovery cohort repertoires had been generated using a single sequencing platform. An early release covering some 640 HLA-typed donors comprised about 300 gigabases of sequencing data and tens of millions of unique TCR sequences. A later genetic analysis took genome-wide SNP genotypes for about 65% of the roughly 670 donors and used that subset as a discovery cohort. HLA typing covered class I and class II loci at four-digit resolution. The study aimed to test whether signatures of past pathogen exposure could be identified by cataloging public T cell receptors. A separate validation cohort of more than 100 different subjects was used in addition to the roughly 670-subject first cohort. To predict cytomegalovirus infection status, the study combined high-throughput TCR immunosequencing, statistical association of individual TCRs with disease status, and machine learning. Among the 398 genotyped donors, around 81% belonged to the genetic ancestry cluster associated with self-reported Caucasian donors. Using immunosequencing, the study profiled T cell repertoires from 640 or so subjects and related those repertoires to cytomegalovirus serostatus.

The table lists this clone with a count of one. Its specific antigen is unknown. There are no base qualities to consult, and no much larger clone falls within one base. Points the paper makes about the study in general: In an earlier analysis of 587 of the donors, most TCR beta V segments appeared in productive rearrangements about 87% or about 30% of the time, broadly matching IMGT annotations. Linkage disequilibrium might explain the correlated functional status among segregating V segments, but an unknown experimental factor could not be excluded. A later analysis found that most CMV-associated TCR beta chains appeared HLA-restricted, with HLA associations seemingly driven largely by CMV exposure. It was suggested by the authors that the approach could potentially be generalized to other disease states and immunological phenotypes. The earlier analysis of about 600 of the donors excluded around 17 rarely observed V segments, including chromosome 9 orphons, because counts were too low. Three of the identified cytomegalovirus-associated TCR beta chains were confirmed in vitro to be specific for cytomegalovirus antigens. Most TCR sequences were seen in very few donors, while some public TCRs were found in many individuals. In a later analysis, TCR association rates were found to vary across HLA loci, with the most associated TCRs seen for DRB1 alleles and the fewest for HLA-C alleles. A total of 150 to 200 TCR beta chains were listed by the study as associated with cytomegalovirus. At a false discovery rate of 0.05, a later analysis linked about 16,000 TCR beta sequences to specific HLA alleles. A further reported finding was that TCR beta sequences accurately predicted the HLA-A and HLA-B alleles for most subjects in the first cohort. Cytomegalovirus status was reported to be diagnosed by the classifier with high specificity and sensitivity in both the original and validation cohorts. Assigning TCR associations to individual alleles was difficult when HLA alleles, especially DR and DQ, strongly co-occurred. A later analysis found that HLA-associated TCR beta chains were more clonally expanded and had lower generation probabilities than equally common non-associated chains. A later genetic analysis reported fewer N-insertions in productive TCRs among donors in an Asian-associated ancestry cluster than the approximately 670-donor mean. An association between a missense DCLRE1C variant and V-gene and J-gene trimming of TCR beta chains was found in a later genetic analysis and replicated in an independent cohort. The only immune exposure information available for the cohort was CMV serostatus. HLA typing was unavailable for some donors at each locus, so association tests used only the typed subset. A cluster of highly shared sequence variants was judged likely to be a technical artifact of the sequencing pipeline. The cohort was sequenced for TCR beta chains only, and without alpha or paired-chain data the features that could be detected were limited. Presence/absence analyses assumed roughly uniform sequencing depth across donors, an assumption that may not hold. Several of the top co-occurrence clusters appeared to be linked to parvovirus B19, influenza, CMV and Epstein-Barr virus, according to a later analysis.

The cohort comprised fewer than 750 healthy bone marrow donors. At the time of sampling, every cohort member was nominally healthy, though immune exposures that went unrecorded were likely present. The donor tested CMV seropositive, placing the donor among the 289 seropositive members of the cohort. A peripheral blood sample was provided by each donor, and peripheral blood mononuclear cells were used for TCR beta sequencing. The Qiagen DNeasy Blood Extraction Kit was used to extract genomic DNA from the blood cell samples. Receptors were amplified or captured by the immunoSEQ multiplex PCR assay. The multiplex PCR relied on a mix of 60 forward primers for TCR Vbeta segments and 13 reverse primers for TCR Jbeta segments. The CDR3 region of rearranged TCR beta genes was amplified from genomic DNA with a multiplex PCR assay. The amplified TCR beta libraries were sequenced on the Illumina HiSeq System as 87-base-pair reads. From the authors' description of their analysis: A later analysis counted about 80 million unique TCR beta chains across the 600 to 850 repertoires, and 10 million to 12 million of these chains were shared by at least two donors. To remove PCR and sequencing errors, raw reads were error-corrected and collapsed into unique sequences using a nearest-neighbor algorithm that merged closely related sequences. V, D and J gene segments were assigned by aligning CDR3 sequences to IMGT reference sequences. Each retained sequence needed at least a six-nucleotide match to both a V gene segment and a J gene segment. A rearrangement counted as productive if the CDR3 had no stop codons and remained in frame with V and J, and every other rearrangement counted as non-productive. Following IMGT convention, CDR3 was defined as the stretch from the second conserved V-encoded cysteine to the conserved J-encoded phenylalanine. The earlier analysis of fewer than 750 of the donors excluded sequences that lacked an unambiguous match to a single V gene segment. An earlier analysis of 587 of the donors called V segments functional above 56.7% productive rearrangements and segregating when the between-donor standard deviation exceeded 5%. A statistical classification framework was built to diagnose cytomegalovirus status from the catalog of TCR beta chain sequences. A later analysis assigned V and J genes by comparing TCR nucleotide sequences with IMGT/GENE-DB human TR gene sequences. A later analysis assigned CDR3 sequences and most-parsimonious VDJ recombination scenarios with the TCRdist pipeline. A later analysis defined each TCR beta chain by its CDR3 amino acid sequence plus V-gene family, and excluded reads lacking a unique V-gene family. As a way to deal with suspected cross-contamination and a sequencing artifact, a later analysis dropped approximately 570 nucleotide sequences that were highly shared and had low generation probability. In a later analysis, a clonal expansion index for each public chain was calculated from normalized within-repertoire ranks of inferred template counts. In a later analysis, generation probabilities were computed with a VDJ recombination model fitted to out-of-frame rearrangements, and the resulting probabilities were checked against IGoR. Hypergeometric tests were used in a later analysis to score TCR-TCR, TCR-HLA and TCR-CMV co-occurrence, with a repertoire-size bias correction applied to the TCR pairs. False discovery rates were estimated in a later analysis by permuting HLA or CMV assignments 20 times. In a later analysis, co-occurring TCRs were grouped with DBSCAN, and TCRdist sequence similarity was added when clustering was performed within HLA-allele-positive subsets. Repertoires with fewer than 30,000 or more than 120,000 public chains, plus five repertoires with anomalous nucleotide sharing, were excluded from co-occurrence clustering. TCRdb limited this immuneACCESS table to in-frame rearrangements with V and J called. A share of clones is missing; checked studies link under half to unresolved V genes, and the rest is unexplained. The V and J calls and the clone size are those of that table, but D and trimming were determined from the DNA. For this sample the table gives about 100,000 clones, of which 70% to 80% were detected only once. Around a fifth of the sample rests with the top ten.

The clonotype comes from a woman aged 60 to 75 in good health and CMV-seropositive. Sequencing was done on a sample of PBMCs.

The nucleotides are TGTGCCAGCAGTAGAGAGGGCCGATACGAGCAGTACTTC. Its translation is CASSREGRYEQYF. The V and J genes are TRBV6-1 and TRBJ2-7; TRBD2 might be the D gene, on 5 matching bases. The CDR3 has 13 amino acids, counting the end cysteine and phenylalanine. The CDR3 DNA has 39 bases and is translated from base 1. CDR1 and CDR2 were assigned from the germline V gene as MNHNS and SASEGT. V drops 5 bases and J drops 4 bases, leaving 12 bases in between.